This TCR beta chain was found in a study of PD-1 blockade in classical Hodgkin lymphoma. Study results and caveats: Complete responders showed a baseline diversity that resembled the diversity of newly diagnosed patients.

Each patient's relapse followed autologous stem cell transplantation, and brentuximab vedotin exposure varied. Assay: immunoSEQ multiplex PCR; the TCRdb copy retains only in-frame clones and omits some. This table has roughly 90,000 clones, 81% appearing once. The CDR3 covers 15 residues. Germline V lookup: CDR1 MNHEY, CDR2 SVGAGI. Trimming at V came to 5 bases and at J to 6 bases, leaving 10 bases not matched to a gene. Notes on this clone: Its target is unknown.

Here the sequenced sample was peripheral blood mononuclear cells (PBMCs), taken before the second cycle of nivolumab. The chain combines TRBV6-5 with TRBJ1-5, with TRBD1 matching over 7 bases. The TCR comes from a human donor with classical Hodgkin lymphoma. CDR3 bases: TGTGCCAGCAGTGTACAGGGGATAGCGGGTCAGCCCCAGCATTTT. As protein: CASSVQGIAGQPQHF.